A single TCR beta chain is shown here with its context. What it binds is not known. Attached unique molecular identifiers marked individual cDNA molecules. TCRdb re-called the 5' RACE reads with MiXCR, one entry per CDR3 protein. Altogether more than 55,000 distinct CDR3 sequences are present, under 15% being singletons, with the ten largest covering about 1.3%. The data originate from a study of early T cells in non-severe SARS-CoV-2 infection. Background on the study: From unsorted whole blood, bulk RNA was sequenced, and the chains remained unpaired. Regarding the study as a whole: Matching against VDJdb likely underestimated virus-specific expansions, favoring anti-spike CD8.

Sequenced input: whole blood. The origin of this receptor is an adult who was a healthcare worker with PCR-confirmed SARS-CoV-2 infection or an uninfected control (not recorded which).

CDR3 loop: CASSIPGSTNNNEQFF. The CDR3 DNA reads as TGTGCCAGTAGTATCCCCGGCAGCACCAATAACAATGAGCAGTTCTTC. The rearrangement joins TRBV19 to TRBJ2-1, with D hard to call. V lost 3 bases and J 5 bases, leaving 17 bases between the germline ends. The germline V gene encodes CDR1 LNHDA and CDR2 SQIVND (reference sequence). The CDR3 consists of 16 residues.